These 11 T cell receptor beta chains came from one sample sequenced in a study. TCRdb fed the reads into MiXCR, producing one record per CDR3 protein. The data hold about 5,800 distinct CDR3 sequences, with over 9% observed a single time. Input material: CD4+ T cells from synovial fluid. The receptor source for this set is a human donor with rheumatoid arthritis.

The table lists this clonotype with a few counts. CDR3 nucleotide sequence: TGTGCCAGCAGTCTTAACTACGGGCTACCCGATACGCAGTATTTT. This codes for CASSLNYGLPDTQYF. This chain joins TRBV7-2 and TRBJ2-3; no clear D gene. The CDR3 has 15 amino acids. The V gene lost 6 bases and the J gene lost 6 bases, with 19 bases spanning the gap. Germline V gene sequence: CDR1 SGHTA, CDR2 FQGNSA.

The sample holds a few counts of this clonotype. The rearrangement links TRBV28 to TRBJ2-5, with 7 bases identical to TRBD1. The germline V gene has CDR1 MDHEN and CDR2 SYDVKM. There are 13 residues in the CDR3. The ends lost 6 bases at V and 5 bases at J; junction bases unmatched: 6. The DNA of the CDR3 is TGTGCCAGCAGATCACAGGGGTCCGAGACCCAGTACTTC. Protein sequence: CASRSQGSETQYF. The variable domain in full, completed from reference TRBV28 and TRBJ2-5, reads DVKVTQSSRYLVKRTGEKVFLECVQDMDHENMFWYRQDPGLGLRLIYFSYDVKMKEKGDIPEGYSVSREKKERFSLILESASTNQTSMYLCASRSQGSETQYFGPGTRLLVL.

This clonotype was seen only a few times. V and J are TRBV7-8 and TRBJ2-2, with 8 bases lining up with TRBD2. The CDR3 contains 16 residues. CDR1 is SGHVS, CDR2 FQNEAQ, per germline. Trimming at V came to 5 bases and at J to 0 bases, leaving 5 bases not matched to a gene. CDR3 amino acids: CASSLGTRSNTGELFF. The CDR3 region has the DNA TGTGCCAGCAGCCTGGGGACTAGATCGAACACCGGGGAGCTGTTTTTT.

This clonotype was seen ten or more times. This chain connects TRBV3-1 to TRBJ1-5; D may be TRBD1 (6 bases). This CDR3 contains 15 residues. The V end was cut by 4 bases, the J end by 4 bases, with 14 bases between. Germline assignment: CDR1 LGHDT and CDR2 YNNKEL (reference sequence). The CDR3: CASSPDSLGNQPQHF. CDR3 coding DNA: TGTGCCAGCAGCCCGGACAGCCTGGGGAATCAGCCCCAGCATTTT.

This clonotype appeared many times. The chain links TRBV5-1 to TRBJ2-1; 7 bases align to TRBD2. Germline CDR1 is SGHRS and CDR2 is YFSETQ. CDR3 size: 16 residues. V was clipped by 0 bases and J by 8 bases; unmatched bases: 11. CDR3 sequence (DNA): TGCGCCAGCAGCTTGGGTTCTAGCGGACCGGGTGATGAGCAGTTCTTC. Protein sequence: CASSLGSSGPGDEQFF.

This chain joins TRBV19 and TRBJ2-2; the D gene is possibly TRBD2 (6 bases). Germline CDR1 is LNHDA and CDR2 is SQIVND (reference sequence). The CDR3 covers 14 residues. V lost 4 bases and J 3 bases, leaving 9 bases between the germline ends. The DNA for the CDR3 is TGTGCCAGTAGTACCGGGACTGACACCGGGGAGCTGTTTTTT. It specifies CASSTGTDTGELFF.

This clonotype is categorized as medium-sized. The chain couples TRBV29-1 to TRBJ2-7; 7 bases agree with TRBD2. From germline, CDR1 is SQVTM and CDR2 ANQGSEA. This CDR3 region has 11 residues. J gave up 6 bases and V 6 bases, and 5 bases lay outside the gene matches. CDR3 in DNA: TGCAGCGTAGACCCGGGAGGCGAGCAGTACTTC. Translation: CSVDPGGEQYF.

This clonotype was counted at least ten times. The chain couples TRBV20-1 to TRBJ2-1, with 14 bases lining up with TRBD2. J was trimmed by 4 bases and V by 1 base; bases with no gene match: 15. This CDR3 is 20 amino acids long. Germline CDR1 is DFQATT and CDR2 is SNEGSKA (reference sequence). The DNA of the CDR3 is TGCAGTGCTAGAGCCCCTACAGGACTAGCGGGAGGATCCGGGTACAATGAGCAGTTCTTC. It codes for CSARAPTGLAGGSGYNEQFF.

The table lists this clonotype with many counts. The gene calls are TRBV7-2 and TRBJ1-5; D is unclear. The CDR3 has 15 residues. CDR1 and CDR2 (germline): SGHTA, FQGNSA. The ends were cut back, 1 base at V and 3 bases at J, with 10 bases in the middle. This CDR3 is CASSLVGRNNQPQHF. DNA for the CDR3: TGTGCCAGCAGCTTAGTTGGCAGAAACAATCAGCCCCAGCATTTT.

Many counts were recorded for this clonotype. This chain uses TRBV4-1 with TRBJ1-5; tentative D call: TRBD1 (6 bases). Germline V gene lookup returns CDR1 MGHRA and CDR2 YSYEKL. CDR3 length equals 16 residues. Between the trimmed V and J ends, which lost 3 bases and 9 bases, there was a span of 21 bases. CDR3 coding DNA: TGCGCCAGCAGCCAGCCCCAATTAGGGGGAATCCGGCCCCAGCATTTT. Translation: CASSQPQLGGIRPQHF.

There are many counts of this clonotype. The rearrangement uses TRBV28 and TRBJ1-2; D unclear. With 3 bases removed from V and 0 bases from J, the gap between germline ends came to 2 bases. The CDR3 contains 12 residues. The V gene's germline CDR1 is MDHEN and CDR2 SYDVKM. CDR3 residues: CASSLANYGYTF. The CDR3 region has the DNA TGTGCCAGCAGTTTGGCTAACTATGGCTACACCTTC.